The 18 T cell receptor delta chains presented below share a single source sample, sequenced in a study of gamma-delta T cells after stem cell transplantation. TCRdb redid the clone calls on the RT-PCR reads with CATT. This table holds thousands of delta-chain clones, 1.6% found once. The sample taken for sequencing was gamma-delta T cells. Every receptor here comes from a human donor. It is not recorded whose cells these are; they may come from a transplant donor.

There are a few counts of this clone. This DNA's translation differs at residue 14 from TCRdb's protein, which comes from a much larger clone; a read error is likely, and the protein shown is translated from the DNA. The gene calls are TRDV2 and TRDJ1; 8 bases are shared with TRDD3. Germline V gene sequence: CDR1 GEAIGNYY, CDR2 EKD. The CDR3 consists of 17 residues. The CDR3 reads CACDTAGGGGERDNLIF. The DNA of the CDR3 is TGTGCCTGTGACACGGCTGGGGGAGGCGGCGAGCGGGATAATCTCATCTTT.

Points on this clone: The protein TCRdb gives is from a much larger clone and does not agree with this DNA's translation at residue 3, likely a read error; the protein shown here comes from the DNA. CDR3 sequence reads: CARDPAGDTADKPIF. The CDR3 region has the DNA TGTGCCCGTGACCCAGCGGGGGATACGGCCGATAAACCCATCTTT. The chain carries TRDV2 and TRDJ1; TRDD3 agrees at 10 bases. This CDR3 has 15 amino acids. From germline, CDR1 is GEAIGNYY and CDR2 EKD.

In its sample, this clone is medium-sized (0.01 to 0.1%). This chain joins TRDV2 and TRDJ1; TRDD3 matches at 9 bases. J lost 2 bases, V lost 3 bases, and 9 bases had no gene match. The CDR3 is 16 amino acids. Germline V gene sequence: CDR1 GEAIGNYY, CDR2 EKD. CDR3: CACDPLAGGSTDKLIF. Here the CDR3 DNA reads TGTGCCTGTGACCCCCTGGCTGGGGGATCGACCGATAAACTCATCTTT.

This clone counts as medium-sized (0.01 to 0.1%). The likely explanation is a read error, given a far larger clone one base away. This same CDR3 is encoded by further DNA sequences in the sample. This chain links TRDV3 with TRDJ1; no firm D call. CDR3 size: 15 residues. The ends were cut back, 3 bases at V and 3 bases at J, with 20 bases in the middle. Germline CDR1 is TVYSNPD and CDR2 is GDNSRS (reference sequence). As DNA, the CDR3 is TGTGCCTTCGAGACCCCTATATCCCACGCCGATAAACTCATCTTT. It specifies CAFETPISHADKLIF.

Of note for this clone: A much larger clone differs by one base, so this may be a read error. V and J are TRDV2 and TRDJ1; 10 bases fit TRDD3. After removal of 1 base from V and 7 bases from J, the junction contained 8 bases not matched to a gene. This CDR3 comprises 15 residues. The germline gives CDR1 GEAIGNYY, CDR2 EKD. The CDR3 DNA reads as TGTGCCTGTGACACACTGGGGGATCGTTGGGGTAAACTCATCTTT. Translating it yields CACDTLGDRWGKLIF.

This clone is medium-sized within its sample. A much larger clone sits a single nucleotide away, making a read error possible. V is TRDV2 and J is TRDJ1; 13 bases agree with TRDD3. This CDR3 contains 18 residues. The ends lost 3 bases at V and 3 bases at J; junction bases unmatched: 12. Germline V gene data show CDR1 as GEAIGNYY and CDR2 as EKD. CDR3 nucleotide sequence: TGTGCCTGTGACCACGTACTGGGGGATACGCGTAACGCCGATAAACTCATCTTT. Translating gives CACDHVLGDTRNADKLIF.

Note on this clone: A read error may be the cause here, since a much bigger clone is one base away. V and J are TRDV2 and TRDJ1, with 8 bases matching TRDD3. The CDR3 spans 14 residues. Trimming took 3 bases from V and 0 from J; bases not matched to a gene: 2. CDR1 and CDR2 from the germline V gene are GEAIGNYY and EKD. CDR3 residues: CACDALGDTDKLIF. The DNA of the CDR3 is TGTGCCTGTGACGCACTGGGGGACACCGATAAACTCATCTTT.

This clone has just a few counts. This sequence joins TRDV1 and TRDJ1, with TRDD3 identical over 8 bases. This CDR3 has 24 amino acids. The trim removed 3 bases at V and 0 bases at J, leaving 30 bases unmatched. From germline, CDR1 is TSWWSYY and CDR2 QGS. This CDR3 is CALGDTSTPTNLVWGILNTDKLIF. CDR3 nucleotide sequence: TGTGCTCTTGGGGACACCTCGACGCCTACAAATCTCGTGTGGGGGATCCTTAACACCGATAAACTCATCTTT.

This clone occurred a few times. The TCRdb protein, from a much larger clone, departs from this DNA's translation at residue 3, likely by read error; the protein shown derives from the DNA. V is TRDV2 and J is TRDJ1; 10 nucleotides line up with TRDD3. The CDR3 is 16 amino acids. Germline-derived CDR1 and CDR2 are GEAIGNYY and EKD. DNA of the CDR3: TGTGCCCGTGACTCACTGGGGGATGAACGGACCGATAAACTCATCTTT. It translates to CARDSLGDERTDKLIF.

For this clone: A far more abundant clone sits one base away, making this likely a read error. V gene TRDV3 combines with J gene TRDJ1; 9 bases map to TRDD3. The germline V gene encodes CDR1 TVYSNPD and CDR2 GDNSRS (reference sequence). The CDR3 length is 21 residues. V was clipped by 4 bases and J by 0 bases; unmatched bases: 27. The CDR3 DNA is TGTGCCTCTGTCTACCCTCCTAAACCGGACTGGGGGACCGTGTACACCGATAAACTCATCTTT. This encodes CASVYPPKPDWGTVYTDKLIF.

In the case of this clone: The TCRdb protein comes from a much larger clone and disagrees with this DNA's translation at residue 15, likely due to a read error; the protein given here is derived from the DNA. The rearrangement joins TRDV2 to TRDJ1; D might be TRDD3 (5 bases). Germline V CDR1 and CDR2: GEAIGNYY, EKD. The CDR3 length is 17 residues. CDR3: CACDNLLGEGGADKPIF. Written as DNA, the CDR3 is TGTGCCTGTGACAATCTACTCGGCGAGGGGGGGGCCGATAAACCCATCTTT.

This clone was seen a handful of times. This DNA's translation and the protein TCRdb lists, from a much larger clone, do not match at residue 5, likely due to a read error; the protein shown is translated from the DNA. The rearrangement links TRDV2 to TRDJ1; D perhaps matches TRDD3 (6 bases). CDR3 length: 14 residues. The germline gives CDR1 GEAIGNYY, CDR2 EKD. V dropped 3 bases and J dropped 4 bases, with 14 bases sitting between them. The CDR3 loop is CACDAVLGNDKLIF. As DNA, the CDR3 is TGTGCCTGTGACGCCGTACTGGGCAACGATAAACTCATCTTT.

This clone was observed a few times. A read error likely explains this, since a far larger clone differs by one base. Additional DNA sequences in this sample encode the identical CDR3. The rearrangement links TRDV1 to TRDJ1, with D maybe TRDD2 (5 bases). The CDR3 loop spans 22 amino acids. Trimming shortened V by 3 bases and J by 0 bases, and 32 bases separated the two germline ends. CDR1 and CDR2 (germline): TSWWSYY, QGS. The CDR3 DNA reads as TGTGCTCTTGGGGACCTACGGCTGGTTTGGTTTGACACTCCCGACTACACCGATAAACTCATCTTT. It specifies CALGDLRLVWFDTPDYTDKLIF.

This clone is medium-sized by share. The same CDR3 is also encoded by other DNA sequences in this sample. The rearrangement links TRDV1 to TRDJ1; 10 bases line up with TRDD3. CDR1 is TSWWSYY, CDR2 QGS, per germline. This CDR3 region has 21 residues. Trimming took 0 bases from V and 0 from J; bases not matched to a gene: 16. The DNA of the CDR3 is TGTGCTCTTGGGGAACTGCCCTCTTGGGGGATACTTCCATTCTACACCGATAAACTCATCTTT. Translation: CALGELPSWGILPFYTDKLIF.

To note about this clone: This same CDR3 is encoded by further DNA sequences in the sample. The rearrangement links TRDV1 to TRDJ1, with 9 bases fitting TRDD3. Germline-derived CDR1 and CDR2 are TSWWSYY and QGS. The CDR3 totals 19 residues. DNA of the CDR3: TGTGCCCTGAGCCAGCCGTACCCCTCTGGGGGATGTTACACCGATAAACTCATCTTT. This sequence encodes CALSQPYPSGGCYTDKLIF.

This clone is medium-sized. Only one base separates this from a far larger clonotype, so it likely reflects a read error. The CDR3 region is CAPGEPGPCTGGCGRLIF. In DNA, the CDR3 is TGTGCTCCTGGGGAACCAGGCCCCTGTACTGGGGGATGTGGGAGACTCATCTTT. The V gene is TRDV1, the J gene TRDJ1; 10 bases agree with TRDD3. This CDR3 spans 18 amino acids. Germline V gene sequence: CDR1 TSWWSYY, CDR2 QGS.

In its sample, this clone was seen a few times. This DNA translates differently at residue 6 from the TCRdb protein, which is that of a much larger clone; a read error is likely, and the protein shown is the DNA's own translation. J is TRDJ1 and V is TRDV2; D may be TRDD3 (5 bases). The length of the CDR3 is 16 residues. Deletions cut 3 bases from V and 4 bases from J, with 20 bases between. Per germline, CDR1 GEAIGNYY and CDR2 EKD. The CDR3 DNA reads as TGTGCCTGTGACTTCCCCATGGTTGATACTCGCGATAAACTCATCTTT. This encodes CACDFPMVDTRDKLIF.

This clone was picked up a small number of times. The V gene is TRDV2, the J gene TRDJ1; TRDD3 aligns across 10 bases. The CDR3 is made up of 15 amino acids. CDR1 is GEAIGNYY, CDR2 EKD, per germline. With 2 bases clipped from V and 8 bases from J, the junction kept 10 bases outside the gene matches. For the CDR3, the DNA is TGTGCCTGTGACAACGTGGGGGATACAGGGGGAAAACTCATCTTT. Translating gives CACDNVGDTGGKLIF.